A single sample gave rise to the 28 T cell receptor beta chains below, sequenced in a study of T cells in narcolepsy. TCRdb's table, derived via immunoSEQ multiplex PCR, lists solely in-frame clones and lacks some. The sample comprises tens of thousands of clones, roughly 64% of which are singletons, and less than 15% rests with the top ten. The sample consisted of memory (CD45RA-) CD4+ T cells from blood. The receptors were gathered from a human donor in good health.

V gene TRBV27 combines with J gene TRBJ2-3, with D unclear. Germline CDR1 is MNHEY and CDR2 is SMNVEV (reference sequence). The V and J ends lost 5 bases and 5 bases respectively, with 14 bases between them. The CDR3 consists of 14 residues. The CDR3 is CASSHSLGQDTQYF. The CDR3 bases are TGTGCCAGCAGTCACTCCCTTGGTCAAGATACGCAGTATTTT.

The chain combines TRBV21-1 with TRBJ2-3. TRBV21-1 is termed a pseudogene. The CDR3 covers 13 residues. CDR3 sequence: CASSKTTTDTQYF. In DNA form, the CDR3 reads TGTGCCAGCAGCAAAACCACCACAGATACGCAGTATTTT.

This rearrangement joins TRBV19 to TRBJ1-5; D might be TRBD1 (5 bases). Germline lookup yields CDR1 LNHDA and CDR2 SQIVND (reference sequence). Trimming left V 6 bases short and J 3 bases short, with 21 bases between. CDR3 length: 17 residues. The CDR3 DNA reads TGTGCCAGTAGACAACGACTTGGGGCGCCTAACAATCAGCCCCAGCATTTT. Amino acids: CASRQRLGAPNNQPQHF.

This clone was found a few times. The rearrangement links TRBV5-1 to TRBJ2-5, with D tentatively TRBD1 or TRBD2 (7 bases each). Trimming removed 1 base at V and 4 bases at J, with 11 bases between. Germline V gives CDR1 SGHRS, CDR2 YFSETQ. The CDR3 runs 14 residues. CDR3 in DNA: TGCGCCAGCAGCTTGCAGGGGGAGGGAGAGACCCAGTACTTC. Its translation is CASSLQGEGETQYF.

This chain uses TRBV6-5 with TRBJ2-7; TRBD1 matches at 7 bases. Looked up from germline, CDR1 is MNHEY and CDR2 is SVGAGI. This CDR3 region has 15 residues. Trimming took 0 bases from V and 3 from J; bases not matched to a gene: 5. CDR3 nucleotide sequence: TGTGCCAGCAGTTACTCGGGGGACAGAGACTACGAGCAGTACTTC. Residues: CASSYSGDRDYEQYF.

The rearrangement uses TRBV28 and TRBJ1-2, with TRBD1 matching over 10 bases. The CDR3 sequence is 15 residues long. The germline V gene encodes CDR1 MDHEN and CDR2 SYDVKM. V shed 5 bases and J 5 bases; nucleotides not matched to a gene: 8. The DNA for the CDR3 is TGTGCCAGCAGTCCATCGGACAGGGGGAGGTATGGCTACACCTTC. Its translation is CASSPSDRGRYGYTF.

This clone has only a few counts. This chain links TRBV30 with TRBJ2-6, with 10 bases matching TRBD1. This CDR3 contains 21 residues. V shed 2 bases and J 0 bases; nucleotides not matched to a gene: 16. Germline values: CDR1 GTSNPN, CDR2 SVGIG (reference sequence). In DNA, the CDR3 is TGTGCCTGGAGTAAGCTCGGGGGACAGGGGTCCTTTATCTCTGGGGCCAACGTCCTGACTTTC. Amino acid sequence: CAWSKLGGQGSFISGANVLTF.

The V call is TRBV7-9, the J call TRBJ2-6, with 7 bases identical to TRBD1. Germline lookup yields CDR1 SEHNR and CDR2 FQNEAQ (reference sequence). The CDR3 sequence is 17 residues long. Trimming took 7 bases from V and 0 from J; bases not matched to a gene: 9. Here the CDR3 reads CASTGTADNSGANVLTF. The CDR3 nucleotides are TGTGCCAGCACCGGGACAGCCGACAACTCTGGGGCCAACGTCCTGACTTTC.

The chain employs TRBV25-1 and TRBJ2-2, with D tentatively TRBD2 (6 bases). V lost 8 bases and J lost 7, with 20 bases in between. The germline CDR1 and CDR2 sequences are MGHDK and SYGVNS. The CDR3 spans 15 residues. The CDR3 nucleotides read TGTGCCAGCTTGACTAGGGGTCTTTTCGGCGGGGAGCTGTTTTTT. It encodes CASLTRGLFGGELFF.

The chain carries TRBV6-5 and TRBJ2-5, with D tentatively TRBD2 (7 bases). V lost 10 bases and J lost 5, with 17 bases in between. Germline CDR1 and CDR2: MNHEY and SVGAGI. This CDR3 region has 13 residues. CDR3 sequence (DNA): TGTGCCACCAAAGGGGGGGGCCGGGAGACCCAGTACTTC. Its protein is CATKGGGRETQYF.

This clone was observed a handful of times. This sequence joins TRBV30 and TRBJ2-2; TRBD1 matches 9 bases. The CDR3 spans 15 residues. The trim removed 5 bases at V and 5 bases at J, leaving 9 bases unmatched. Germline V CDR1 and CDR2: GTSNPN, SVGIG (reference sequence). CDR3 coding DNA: TGTGCCTGGTCCTCCGGGACAGGGTTTACCGGGGAGCTGTTTTTT. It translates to CAWSSGTGFTGELFF.

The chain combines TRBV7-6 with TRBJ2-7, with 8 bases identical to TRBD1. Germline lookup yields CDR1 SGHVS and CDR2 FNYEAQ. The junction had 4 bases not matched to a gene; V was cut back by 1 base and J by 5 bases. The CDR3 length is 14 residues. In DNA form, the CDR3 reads TGTGCCAGCAGCTTAGACCGGACAGGGAACGAGCAGTACTTC. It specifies CASSLDRTGNEQYF.

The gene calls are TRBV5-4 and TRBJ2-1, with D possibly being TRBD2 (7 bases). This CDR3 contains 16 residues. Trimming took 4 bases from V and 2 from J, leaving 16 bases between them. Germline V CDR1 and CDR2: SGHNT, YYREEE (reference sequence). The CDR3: CASSRGGTTAYNEQFF. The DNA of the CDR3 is TGTGCCAGCAGCCGAGGGGGGACTACCGCCTACAATGAGCAGTTCTTC.

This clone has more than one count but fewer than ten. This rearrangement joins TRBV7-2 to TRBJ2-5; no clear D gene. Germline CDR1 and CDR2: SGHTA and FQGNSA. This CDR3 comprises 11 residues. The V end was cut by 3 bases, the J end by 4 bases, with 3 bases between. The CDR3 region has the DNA TGTGCCAGCAGCTTCCTAGAGACCCAGTACTTC. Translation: CASSFLETQYF. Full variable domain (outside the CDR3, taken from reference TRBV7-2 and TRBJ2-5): GAGVSQSPSNKVTEKGKDVELRCDPISGHTALYWYRQSLGQGLEFLIYFQGNSAPDKSGLPSDRFSAERTGGSVSTLTIQRTQQEDSAVYLCASSFLETQYFGPGTRLLVL.

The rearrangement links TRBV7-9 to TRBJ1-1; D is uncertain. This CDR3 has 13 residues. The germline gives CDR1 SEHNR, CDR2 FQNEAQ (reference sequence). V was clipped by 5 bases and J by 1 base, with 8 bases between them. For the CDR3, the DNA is TGTGCCAGCAGCAGCAACCAGAACACTGAAGCTTTCTTT. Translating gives CASSSNQNTEAFF.

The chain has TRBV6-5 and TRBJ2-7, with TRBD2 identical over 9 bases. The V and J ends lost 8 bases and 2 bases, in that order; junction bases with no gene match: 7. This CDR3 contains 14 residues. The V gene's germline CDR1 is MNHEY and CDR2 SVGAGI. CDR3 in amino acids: CASGLASGAYEQYF. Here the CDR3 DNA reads TGTGCCAGCGGCCTGGCTAGCGGGGCCTACGAGCAGTACTTC.

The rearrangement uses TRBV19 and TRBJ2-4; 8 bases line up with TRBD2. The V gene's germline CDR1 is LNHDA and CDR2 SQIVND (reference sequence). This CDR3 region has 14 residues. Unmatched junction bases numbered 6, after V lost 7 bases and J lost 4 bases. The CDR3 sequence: CASMQAGEKNIQYF. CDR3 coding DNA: TGTGCCAGTATGCAAGCGGGGGAAAAAAACATTCAGTACTTC.

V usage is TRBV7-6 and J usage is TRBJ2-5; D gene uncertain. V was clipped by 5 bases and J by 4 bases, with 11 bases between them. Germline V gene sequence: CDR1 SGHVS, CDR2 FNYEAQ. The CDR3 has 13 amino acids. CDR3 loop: CASSRSGLETQYF. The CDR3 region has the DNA TGTGCCAGCAGCCGGTCCGGGTTAGAGACCCAGTACTTC.

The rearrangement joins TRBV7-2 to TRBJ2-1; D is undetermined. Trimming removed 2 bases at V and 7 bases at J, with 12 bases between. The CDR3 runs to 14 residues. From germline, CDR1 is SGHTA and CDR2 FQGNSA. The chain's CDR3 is CASSLHPLGNEQFF. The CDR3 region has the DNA TGTGCCAGCAGCTTACACCCCTTAGGAAATGAGCAGTTCTTC.

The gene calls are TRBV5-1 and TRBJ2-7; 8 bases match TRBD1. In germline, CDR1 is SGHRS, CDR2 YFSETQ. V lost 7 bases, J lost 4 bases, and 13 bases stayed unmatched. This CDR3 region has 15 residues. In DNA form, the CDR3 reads TGCGCCAGCCGGGCCCAGGGGACAGGTGGTTACGAGCAGTACTTC. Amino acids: CASRAQGTGGYEQYF.

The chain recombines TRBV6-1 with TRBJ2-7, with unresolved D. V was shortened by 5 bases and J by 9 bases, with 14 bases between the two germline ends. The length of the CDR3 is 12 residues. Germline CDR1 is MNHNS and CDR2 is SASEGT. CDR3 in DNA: TGTGCCAGCAGTACTTCAGGCTTAGGGCAGTACTTC. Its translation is CASSTSGLGQYF.

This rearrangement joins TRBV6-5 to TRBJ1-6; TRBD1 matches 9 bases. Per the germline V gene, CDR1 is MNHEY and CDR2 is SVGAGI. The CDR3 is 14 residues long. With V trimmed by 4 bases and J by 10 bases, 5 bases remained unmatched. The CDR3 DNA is TGTGCCAGCAGTTCACAGGGGGCAGGATCACCCCTCCACTTT. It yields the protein CASSSQGAGSPLHF.

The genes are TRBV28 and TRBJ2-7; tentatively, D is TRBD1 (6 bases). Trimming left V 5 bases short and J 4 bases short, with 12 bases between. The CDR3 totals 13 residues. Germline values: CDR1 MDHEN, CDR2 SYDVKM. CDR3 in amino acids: CASSLGGRYEQYF. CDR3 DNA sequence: TGTGCCAGCAGTCTAGGGGGAAGGTACGAGCAGTACTTC.

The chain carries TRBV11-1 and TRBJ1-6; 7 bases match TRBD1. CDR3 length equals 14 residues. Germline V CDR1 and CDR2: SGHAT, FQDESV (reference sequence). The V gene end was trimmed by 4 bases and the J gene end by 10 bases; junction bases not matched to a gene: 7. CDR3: CASSSTGDGSPLHF. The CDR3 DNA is TGTGCCAGCAGCTCCACAGGGGATGGGTCACCCCTCCACTTT.

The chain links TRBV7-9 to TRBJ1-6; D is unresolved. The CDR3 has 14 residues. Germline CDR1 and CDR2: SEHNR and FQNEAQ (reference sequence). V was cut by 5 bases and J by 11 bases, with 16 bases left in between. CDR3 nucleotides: TGTGCCAGCAGCACAGACGGATTCTGGGCACCCCTCCACTTT. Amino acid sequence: CASSTDGFWAPLHF.

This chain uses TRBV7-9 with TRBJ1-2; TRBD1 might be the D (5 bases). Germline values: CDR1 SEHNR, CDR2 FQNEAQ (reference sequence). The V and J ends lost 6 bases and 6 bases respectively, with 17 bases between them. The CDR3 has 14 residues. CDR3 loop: CASSSSGTSHGYTF. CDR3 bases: TGTGCCAGCAGTTCCTCCGGGACTTCGCATGGCTACACCTTC.

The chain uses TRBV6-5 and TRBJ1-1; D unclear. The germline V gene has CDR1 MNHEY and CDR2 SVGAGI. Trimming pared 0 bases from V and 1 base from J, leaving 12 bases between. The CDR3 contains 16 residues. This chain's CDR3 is CASSYSMGRTNTEAFF. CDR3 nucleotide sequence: TGTGCCAGCAGTTACTCGATGGGCAGGACGAACACTGAAGCTTTCTTT.

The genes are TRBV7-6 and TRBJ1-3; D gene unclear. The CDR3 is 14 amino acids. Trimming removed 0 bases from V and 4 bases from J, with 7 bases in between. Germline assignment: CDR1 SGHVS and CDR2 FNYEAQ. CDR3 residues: CASSLAPGGNTIYF. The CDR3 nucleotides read TGTGCCAGCAGCTTAGCGCCCGGGGGAAACACCATATATTTT.